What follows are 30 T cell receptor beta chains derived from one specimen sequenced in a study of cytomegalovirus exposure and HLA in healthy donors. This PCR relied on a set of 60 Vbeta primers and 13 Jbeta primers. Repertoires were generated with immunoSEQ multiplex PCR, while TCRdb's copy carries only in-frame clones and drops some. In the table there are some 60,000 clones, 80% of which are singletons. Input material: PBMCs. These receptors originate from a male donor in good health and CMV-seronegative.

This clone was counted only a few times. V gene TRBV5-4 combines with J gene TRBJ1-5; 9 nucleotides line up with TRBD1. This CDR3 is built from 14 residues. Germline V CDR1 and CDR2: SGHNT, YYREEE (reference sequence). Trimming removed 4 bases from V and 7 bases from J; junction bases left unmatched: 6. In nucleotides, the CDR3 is TGTGCCAGCAGCCCGGGGACAGGGCTACAGCCCCAGCATTTT. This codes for CASSPGTGLQPQHF.

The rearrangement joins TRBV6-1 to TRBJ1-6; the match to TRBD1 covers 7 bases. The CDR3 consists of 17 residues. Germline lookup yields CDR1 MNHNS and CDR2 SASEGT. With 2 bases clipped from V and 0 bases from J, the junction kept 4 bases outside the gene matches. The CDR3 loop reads CASSETPGGSYNSPLHF. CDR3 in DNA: TGTGCCAGCAGTGAAACGCCAGGGGGCTCCTATAATTCACCCCTCCACTTT.

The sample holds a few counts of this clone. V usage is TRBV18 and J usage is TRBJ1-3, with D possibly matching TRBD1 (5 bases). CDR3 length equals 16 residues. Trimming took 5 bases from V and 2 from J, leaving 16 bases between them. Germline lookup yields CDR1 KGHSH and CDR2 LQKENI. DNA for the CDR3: TGTGCCAGCTCAGGACTACAGGTTCTTACTGGAAACACCATATATTTT. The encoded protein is CASSGLQVLTGNTIYF. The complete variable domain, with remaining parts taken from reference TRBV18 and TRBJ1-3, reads NAGVMQNPRHLVRRRGQEARLRCSPMKGHSHVYWYRQLPEEGLKFMVYLQKENIIDESGMPKERFSAEFPKEGPSILRIQQVVRGDSAAYFCASSGLQVLTGNTIYFGEGSWLTVV.

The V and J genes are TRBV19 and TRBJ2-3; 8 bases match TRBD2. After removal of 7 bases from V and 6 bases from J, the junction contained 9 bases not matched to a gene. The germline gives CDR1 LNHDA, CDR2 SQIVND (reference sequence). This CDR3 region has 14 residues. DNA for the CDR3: TGTGCCAGTACCAGTAGCGGGGCAAGGGATACGCAGTATTTT. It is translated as CASTSSGARDTQYF.

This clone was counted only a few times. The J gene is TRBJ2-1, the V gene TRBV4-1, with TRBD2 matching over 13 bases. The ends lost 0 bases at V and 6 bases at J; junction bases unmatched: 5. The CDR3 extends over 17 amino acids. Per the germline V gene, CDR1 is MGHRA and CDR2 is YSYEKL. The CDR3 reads CASSQEATSGGINEQFF. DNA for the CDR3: TGCGCCAGCAGCCAAGAAGCGACTAGCGGGGGGATCAATGAGCAGTTCTTC.

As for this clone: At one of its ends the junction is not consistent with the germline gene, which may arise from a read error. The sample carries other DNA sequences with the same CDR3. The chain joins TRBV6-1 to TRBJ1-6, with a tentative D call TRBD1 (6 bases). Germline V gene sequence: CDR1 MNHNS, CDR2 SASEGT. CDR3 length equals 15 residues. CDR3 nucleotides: TGTACCAGCAGCCTGGTGGCAGGGGAAGATTCGCCCCTCCACTTT. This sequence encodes CTSSLVAGEDSPLHF.

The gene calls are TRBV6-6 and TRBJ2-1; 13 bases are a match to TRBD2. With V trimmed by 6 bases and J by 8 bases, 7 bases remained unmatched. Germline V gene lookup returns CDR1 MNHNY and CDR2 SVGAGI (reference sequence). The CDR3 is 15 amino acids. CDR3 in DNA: TGTGCCAGCAGGGAACTAGCGGGGGGGATCCATGAGCAGTTCTTC. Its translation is CASRELAGGIHEQFF.

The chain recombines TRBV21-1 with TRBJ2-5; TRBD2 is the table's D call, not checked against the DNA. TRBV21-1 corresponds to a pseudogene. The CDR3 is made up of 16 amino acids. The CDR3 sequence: CALRTLAGGFQETQYF. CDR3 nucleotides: TGTGCCCTCCGAACACTAGCGGGGGGGTTCCAAGAGACCCAGTACTTC.

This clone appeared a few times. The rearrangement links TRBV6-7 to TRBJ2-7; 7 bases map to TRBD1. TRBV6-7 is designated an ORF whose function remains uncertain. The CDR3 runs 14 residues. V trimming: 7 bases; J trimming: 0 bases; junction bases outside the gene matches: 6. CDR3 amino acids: CASNTGTDSYEQYF. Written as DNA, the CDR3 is TGTGCCAGCAATACCGGGACAGACTCCTACGAGCAGTACTTC.

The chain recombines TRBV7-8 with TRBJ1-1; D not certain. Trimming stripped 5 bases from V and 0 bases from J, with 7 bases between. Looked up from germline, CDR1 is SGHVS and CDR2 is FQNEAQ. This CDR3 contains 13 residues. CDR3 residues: CASSPLLNTEAFF. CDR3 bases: TGTGCCAGCAGCCCTCTCCTGAACACTGAAGCTTTCTTT.

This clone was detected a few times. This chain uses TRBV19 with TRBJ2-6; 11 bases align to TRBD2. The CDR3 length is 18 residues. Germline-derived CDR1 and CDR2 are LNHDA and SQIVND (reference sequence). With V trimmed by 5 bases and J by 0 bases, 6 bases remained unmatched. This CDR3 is CASSGRLAGSSGANVLTF. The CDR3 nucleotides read TGTGCCAGTAGTGGACGACTAGCGGGGAGCTCTGGGGCCAACGTCCTGACTTTC.

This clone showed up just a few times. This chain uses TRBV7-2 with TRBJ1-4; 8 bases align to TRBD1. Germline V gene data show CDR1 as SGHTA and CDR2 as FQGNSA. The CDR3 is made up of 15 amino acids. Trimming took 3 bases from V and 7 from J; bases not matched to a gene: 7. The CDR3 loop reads CASSFYRGEGEKLFF. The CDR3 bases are TGTGCCAGCAGCTTCTACAGGGGGGAGGGTGAAAAACTGTTTTTT.

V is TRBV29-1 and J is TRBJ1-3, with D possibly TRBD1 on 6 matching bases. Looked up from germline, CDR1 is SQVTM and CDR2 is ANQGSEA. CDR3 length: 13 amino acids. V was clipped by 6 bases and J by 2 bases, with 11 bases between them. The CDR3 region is CSVLRTAGNTIYF. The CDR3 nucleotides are TGCAGCGTACTTAGGACAGCTGGAAACACCATATATTTT.

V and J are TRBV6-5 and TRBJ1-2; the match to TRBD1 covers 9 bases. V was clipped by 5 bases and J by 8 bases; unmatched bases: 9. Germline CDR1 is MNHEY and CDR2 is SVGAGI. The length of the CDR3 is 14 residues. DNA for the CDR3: TGTGCCAGCAGTGGCGGGACAGGGAGTGGGGGCTACACCTTC. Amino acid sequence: CASSGGTGSGGYTF.

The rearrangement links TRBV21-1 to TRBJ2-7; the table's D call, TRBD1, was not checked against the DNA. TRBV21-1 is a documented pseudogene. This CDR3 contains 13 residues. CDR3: CASSKGQSYEQYF. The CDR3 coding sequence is TGTGCCAGCAGCAAAGGACAGTCCTACGAGCAGTACTTC.

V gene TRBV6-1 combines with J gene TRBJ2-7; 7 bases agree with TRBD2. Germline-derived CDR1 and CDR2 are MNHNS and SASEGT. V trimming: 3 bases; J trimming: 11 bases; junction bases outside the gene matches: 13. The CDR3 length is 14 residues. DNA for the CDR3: TGTGCCAGCAGTGAGCTAGCGGACGCCCGGGAGGAGTACTTC. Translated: CASSELADAREEYF.

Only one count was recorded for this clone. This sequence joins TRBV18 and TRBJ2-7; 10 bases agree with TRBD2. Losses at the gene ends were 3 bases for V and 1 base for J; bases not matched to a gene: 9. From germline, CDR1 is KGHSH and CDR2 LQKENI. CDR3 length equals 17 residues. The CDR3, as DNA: TGTGCCAGCTCACCTCCCTGGGGTAGCGGGGGGTCCTACGAGCAGTACTTC. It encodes CASSPPWGSGGSYEQYF. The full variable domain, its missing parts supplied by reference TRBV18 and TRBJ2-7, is NAGVMQNPRHLVRRRGQEARLRCSPMKGHSHVYWYRQLPEEGLKFMVYLQKENIIDESGMPKERFSAEFPKEGPSILRIQQVVRGDSAAYFCASSPPWGSGGSYEQYFGPGTRLTVT.

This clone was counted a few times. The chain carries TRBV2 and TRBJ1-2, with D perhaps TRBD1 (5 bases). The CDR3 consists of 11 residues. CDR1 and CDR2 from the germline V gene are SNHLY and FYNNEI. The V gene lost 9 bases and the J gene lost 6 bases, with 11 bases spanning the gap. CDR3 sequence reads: CASWGVNGYTF. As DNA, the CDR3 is TGTGCCAGTTGGGGCGTGAATGGCTACACCTTC. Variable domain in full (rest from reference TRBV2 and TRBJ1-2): EPEVTQTPSHQVTQMGQEVILRCVPISNHLYFYWYRQILGQKVEFLVSFYNNEISEKSEIFDDQFSVERPDGSNFTLKIRSTKLEDSAMYFCASWGVNGYTFGSGTRLTVV.

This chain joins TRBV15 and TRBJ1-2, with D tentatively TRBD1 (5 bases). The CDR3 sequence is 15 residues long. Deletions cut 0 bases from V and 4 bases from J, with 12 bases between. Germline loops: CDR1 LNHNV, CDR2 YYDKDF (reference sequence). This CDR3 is CATSRDPGVGYGYTF. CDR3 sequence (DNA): TGTGCCACCAGCAGAGATCCGGGGGTAGGCTATGGCTACACCTTC.

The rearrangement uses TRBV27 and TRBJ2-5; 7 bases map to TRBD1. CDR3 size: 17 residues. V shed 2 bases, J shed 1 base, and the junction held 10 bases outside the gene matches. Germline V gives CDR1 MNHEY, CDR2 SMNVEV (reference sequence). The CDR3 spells CASSLIPLQGSQETQYF. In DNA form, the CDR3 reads TGTGCCAGCAGTTTAATCCCGCTACAGGGGTCCCAAGAGACCCAGTACTTC.

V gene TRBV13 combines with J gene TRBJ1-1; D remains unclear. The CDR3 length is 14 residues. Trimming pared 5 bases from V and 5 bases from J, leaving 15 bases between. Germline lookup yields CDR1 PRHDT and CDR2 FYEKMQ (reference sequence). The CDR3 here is CASSRTGGRTEAFF. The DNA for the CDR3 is TGTGCCAGCAGCCGCACCGGCGGTAGGACTGAAGCTTTCTTT.

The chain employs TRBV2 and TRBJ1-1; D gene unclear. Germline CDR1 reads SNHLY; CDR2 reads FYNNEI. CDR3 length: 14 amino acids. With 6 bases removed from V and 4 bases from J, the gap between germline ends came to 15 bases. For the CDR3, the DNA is TGTGCCAGCAGGAAAGGAGTCGCCGGCACTGAAGCTTTCTTT. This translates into CASRKGVAGTEAFF.

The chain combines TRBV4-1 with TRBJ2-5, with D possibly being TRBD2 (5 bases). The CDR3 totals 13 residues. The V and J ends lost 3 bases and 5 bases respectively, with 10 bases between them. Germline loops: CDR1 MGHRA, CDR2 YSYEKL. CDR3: CASSQVSEETQYF. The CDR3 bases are TGCGCCAGCAGCCAGGTTAGCGAGGAGACCCAGTACTTC.

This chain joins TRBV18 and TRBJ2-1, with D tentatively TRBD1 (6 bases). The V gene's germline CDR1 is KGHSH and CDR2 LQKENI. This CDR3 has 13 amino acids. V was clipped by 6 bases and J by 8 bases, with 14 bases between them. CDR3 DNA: TGTGCCAGCTCCCTAGTCAGGGGTCATGAGCAGTTCTTC. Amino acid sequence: CASSLVRGHEQFF.

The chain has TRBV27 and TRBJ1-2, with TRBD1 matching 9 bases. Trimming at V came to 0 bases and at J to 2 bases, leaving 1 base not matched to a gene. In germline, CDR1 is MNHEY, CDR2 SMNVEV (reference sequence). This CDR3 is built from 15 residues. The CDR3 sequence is CASSLSTGGNYGYTF. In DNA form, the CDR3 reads TGTGCCAGCAGTTTATCGACAGGGGGAAACTATGGCTACACCTTC.

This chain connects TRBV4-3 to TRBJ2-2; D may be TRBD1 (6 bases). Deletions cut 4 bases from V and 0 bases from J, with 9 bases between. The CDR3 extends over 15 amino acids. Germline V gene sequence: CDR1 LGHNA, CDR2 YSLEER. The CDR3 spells CASSRDRTNTGELFF. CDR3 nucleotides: TGCGCCAGCAGCCGAGACAGGACGAACACCGGGGAGCTGTTTTTT.

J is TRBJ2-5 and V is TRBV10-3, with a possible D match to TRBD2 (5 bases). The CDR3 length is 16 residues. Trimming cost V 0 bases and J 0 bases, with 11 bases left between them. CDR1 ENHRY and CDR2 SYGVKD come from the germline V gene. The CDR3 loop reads CAISESYEGDQETQYF. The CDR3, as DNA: TGTGCCATCAGTGAGTCGTACGAGGGCGACCAAGAGACCCAGTACTTC.

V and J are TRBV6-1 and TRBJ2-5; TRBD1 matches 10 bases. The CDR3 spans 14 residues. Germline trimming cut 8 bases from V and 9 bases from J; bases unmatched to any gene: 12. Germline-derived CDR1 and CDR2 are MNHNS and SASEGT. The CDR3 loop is CASEFSGTGVPQYF. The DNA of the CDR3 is TGTGCCAGCGAGTTCTCAGGGACAGGGGTCCCCCAGTACTTC.

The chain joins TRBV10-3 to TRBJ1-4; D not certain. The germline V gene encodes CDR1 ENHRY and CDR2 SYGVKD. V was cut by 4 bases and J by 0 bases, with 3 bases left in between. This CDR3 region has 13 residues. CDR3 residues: CAISVSTNEKLFF. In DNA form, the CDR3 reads TGTGCCATCAGTGTCTCAACTAATGAAAAACTGTTTTTT.

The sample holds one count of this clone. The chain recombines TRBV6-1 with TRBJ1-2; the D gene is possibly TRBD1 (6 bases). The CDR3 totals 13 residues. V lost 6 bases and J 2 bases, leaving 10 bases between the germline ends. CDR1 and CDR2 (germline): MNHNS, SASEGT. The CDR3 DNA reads TGTGCCAGCAGCCCCCAGGGGAACTATGGCTACACCTTC. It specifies CASSPQGNYGYTF.